This TCR beta chain emerged from a study of cytomegalovirus exposure and HLA in healthy donors. V gave up 5 bases and J gave up 11 bases, with 24 bases separating them. The germline V gene has CDR1 LNHDA and CDR2 SQIVND (reference sequence). This CDR3 is built from 15 residues. This clone was picked up one time. This PCR relied on a set of 60 Vbeta primers and 13 Jbeta primers. Repertoires were generated with immunoSEQ multiplex PCR, while TCRdb's copy carries only in-frame clones and drops some. The table shows around 190,000 clones, with around 80% occurring only once. The gene calls are TRBV19 and TRBJ2-5; D might be TRBD2 (6 bases). This TCR was sampled from a man aged 40-49 years in good health and CMV-seropositive. Material for sequencing was PBMCs. This chain's CDR3 is CASSPWGSWGEEQYF. The CDR3 bases are TGTGCCAGTAGTCCGTGGGGGTCCTGGGGGGAGGAGCAGTACTTC.